Following are 29 T cell receptor beta chains from one sample sequenced in a study of response to subunit inactivated influenza vaccine. MiXCR, applied by TCRdb to the RT-PCR reads, yields one record per CDR3 protein. In the table there are 650,000 or so distinct CDR3 sequences, less than 15% of which are singletons. The sample was PBMCs from blood, taken around two weeks before vaccination. The receptors shown here come from a man in his fifties or sixties who received an inactivated influenza vaccine.

This clonotype was seen a few times. The rearrangement links TRBV27 to TRBJ2-2; 9 nucleotides line up with TRBD2. V lost 4 bases, J lost 10 bases, and 4 bases stayed unmatched. The CDR3 has 13 residues. CDR1 and CDR2 from the germline V gene are MNHEY and SMNVEV (reference sequence). CDR3 amino acids: CASSSAGGLELFF. CDR3 bases: TGTGCCAGCAGTTCAGCGGGGGGCTTGGAGCTGTTTTTT.

The chain employs TRBV4-3 and TRBJ2-5, with D uncertain. V was cut by 1 base and J by 1 base, with 10 bases left in between. The CDR3 consists of 15 residues. CDR1 LGHNA and CDR2 YSLEER come from the germline V gene. Here the CDR3 DNA reads TGCGCCAGCAGCCAAGGTTGGGCTACCCAAGAGACCCAGTACTTC. The encoded protein is CASSQGWATQETQYF.

This clonotype has a handful of counts. The CDR3 region has the DNA TGCAGTCCATCGGACAGTCCCACAGATACGCAGTATTTT. Its protein product is CSPSDSPTDTQYF. This chain uses TRBV20-1 with TRBJ2-3, with TRBD1 as a possible D gene (6 bases). The ends were cut back, 8 bases at V and 2 bases at J, with 14 bases in the middle. This CDR3 is built from 13 residues. Germline V gives CDR1 DFQATT, CDR2 SNEGSKA (reference sequence).

This clonotype was found many times. The DNA of the CDR3 is TGTGCCAGCAGTTCGGGACAGAACCAGCCCCAGCATTTT. Residues: CASSSGQNQPQHF. The genes are TRBV12-3 or TRBV12-4 and TRBJ1-5, with 7 bases lining up with TRBD1. The CDR3 sequence is 13 residues long. V lost 4 bases to trimming and J lost 7 bases; unmatched junction nucleotides: 4.

Here the CDR3 DNA reads TGCGCCAGCAGCCTATCGGGGCTCGGCGCAGATACGCAGTATTTT. Translated: CASSLSGLGADTQYF. The genes are TRBV5-1 and TRBJ2-3; D assignment may be TRBD1 or TRBD2 (5 bases each). Deletions cut 4 bases from V and 4 bases from J, with 16 bases between. This CDR3 has 15 residues. The germline V gene has CDR1 SGHRS and CDR2 YFSETQ.

This clonotype came up a few times. This sequence joins TRBV7-2 and TRBJ2-2; 12 bases line up with TRBD1. Germline CDR1 and CDR2: SGHTA and FQGNSA. With V trimmed by 6 bases and J by 7 bases, 9 bases remained unmatched. This CDR3 spans 16 amino acids. CDR3 DNA sequence: TGTGCCAGCAGAGCCGGGACAGGGGGCTGGGTCGGGGAGCTGTTTTTT. Protein sequence: CASRAGTGGWVGELFF.

This clonotype was seen a handful of times. The chain recombines TRBV28 with TRBJ2-4, with TRBD1 identical over 7 bases. V shed 5 bases and J 0 bases; nucleotides not matched to a gene: 4. Germline CDR1 and CDR2: MDHEN and SYDVKM. This CDR3 contains 15 residues. The chain's CDR3 is CASSIQGLAKNIQYF. The CDR3 DNA follows: TGTGCCAGCAGTATACAGGGGTTAGCCAAAAACATTCAGTACTTC.

In this sample, this clonotype turned up a few times. This chain uses TRBV4-3 with TRBJ1-2, with a possible D match to TRBD1 (5 bases). Deletions cut 4 bases from V and 6 bases from J, with 15 bases between. The CDR3 is 14 amino acids. Per germline, CDR1 LGHNA and CDR2 YSLEER. This chain's CDR3 is CASSPVAGGHGYTF. The CDR3 DNA sequence: TGCGCCAGCAGCCCGGTCGCGGGGGGTCATGGCTACACCTTC.

This clonotype appeared a few times. The gene calls are TRBV29-1 and TRBJ1-1, with unresolved D. The CDR3 covers 14 residues. V shed 0 bases and J shed 8 bases, with 16 bases lying between them. Germline V gives CDR1 SQVTM, CDR2 ANQGSEA. CDR3 sequence: CSVEDSIRVGEAFF. In DNA form, the CDR3 reads TGCAGCGTTGAAGACAGTATTAGGGTGGGGGAAGCTTTCTTT.

V and J are TRBV7-6 and TRBJ2-3; 7 bases line up with TRBD2. Germline values: CDR1 SGHVS, CDR2 FNYEAQ. The CDR3 spans 16 residues. The V and J ends lost 5 bases and 9 bases, in that order; junction bases with no gene match: 17. The CDR3 loop is CASSGSSGLSGGTQYF. The CDR3 region has the DNA TGTGCCAGCAGCGGCTCTAGCGGCCTTAGCGGAGGGACGCAGTATTTT.

The rearrangement uses TRBV6-1 and TRBJ2-3; 10 bases line up with TRBD1. V was clipped by 6 bases and J by 0 bases; unmatched bases: 9. The CDR3 contains 17 residues. The V gene's germline CDR1 is MNHNS and CDR2 SASEGT. The CDR3 nucleotides read TGTGCCAGCAGGCTGACCCGGGACAGGGGTAGCACAGATACGCAGTATTTT. This translates into CASRLTRDRGSTDTQYF.

Many counts were recorded for this clonotype. The chain couples TRBV29-1 to TRBJ2-7, with D possibly matching TRBD1 (7 bases). From germline, CDR1 is SQVTM and CDR2 ANQGSEA. This CDR3 contains 12 residues. Trimming removed 6 bases from V and 2 bases from J, with 11 bases in between. The CDR3 DNA reads TGCAGCGTGACAGGGAGGACCTACGAGCAGTACTTC. The encoded protein is CSVTGRTYEQYF.

The chain joins TRBV2 to TRBJ2-3, with 11 positions matching TRBD2. Germline V lookup: CDR1 SNHLY, CDR2 FYNNEI. The CDR3 covers 15 residues. Trimming removed 7 bases from V and 3 bases from J; junction bases left unmatched: 6. The CDR3 is CASTIAGGPTDTQYF. In DNA form, the CDR3 reads TGTGCCAGCACGATAGCGGGAGGGCCGACAGATACGCAGTATTTT. Looking up the rest from reference TRBV2 and TRBJ2-3 gives the full variable domain: EPEVTQTPSHQVTQMGQEVILRCVPISNHLYFYWYRQILGQKVEFLVSFYNNEISEKSEIFDDQFSVERPDGSNFTLKIRSTKLEDSAMYFCASTIAGGPTDTQYFGPGTRLTVL.

This chain joins TRBV3-1 and TRBJ2-2; D is unresolved. In germline, CDR1 is LGHDT, CDR2 YNNKEL (reference sequence). Trimming cost V 1 base and J 6 bases, with 6 bases left between them. The CDR3 loop spans 13 amino acids. CDR3 bases: TGTGCCAGCAGCCAAGTACTTTCCGGGGAGCTGTTTTTT. Translation gives CASSQVLSGELFF. The full variable domain, with the rest looked up from reference TRBV3-1 and TRBJ2-2, is DTAVSQTPKYLVTQMGNDKSIKCEQNLGHDTMYWYKQDSKKFLKIMFSYNNKELIINETVPNRFSPKSPDKAHLNLHINSLELGDSAVYFCASSQVLSGELFFGEGSRLTVL.

The sample holds many counts of this clonotype. The chain employs TRBV12-3 or TRBV12-4 and TRBJ2-3; 7 nucleotides align to TRBD1. Trimming removed 6 bases from V and 15 bases from J; junction bases left unmatched: 12. The CDR3 sequence is 12 residues long. The CDR3 region is CASSHQQGLRYF. CDR3 sequence (DNA): TGTGCCAGCAGCCATCAACAGGGGCTTCGTTATTTT.

This clonotype was recorded a few times. The chain joins TRBV7-2 to TRBJ1-5; D is unclear. The germline CDR1 and CDR2 sequences are SGHTA and FQGNSA. The CDR3 has 14 residues. Trimming stripped 0 bases from V and 4 bases from J, with 7 bases between. CDR3: CASSLAPTNQPQHF. The CDR3 bases are TGTGCCAGCAGCTTAGCCCCAACGAATCAGCCCCAGCATTTT.

This clonotype has just a few counts. This chain links TRBV5-6 with TRBJ1-2; D remains unclear. CDR1 and CDR2 (germline): SGHDT, YYEEEE. This CDR3 has 11 amino acids. V was trimmed by 2 bases and J by 7 bases, leaving 6 bases between them. CDR3 sequence (DNA): TGTGCCAGCAGCTTTGGGTCTGGCTACACCTTC. Residues: CASSFGSGYTF.

This clonotype was picked up a small number of times. The CDR3 sequence is CASSLGGWGITDTQYF. In DNA form, the CDR3 reads TGTGCCAGCAGCTTAGGCGGGTGGGGGATCACAGATACGCAGTATTTT. The V and J genes are TRBV11-2 and TRBJ2-3; D may match TRBD1 or TRBD2 (5 bases each). V was pared by 1 base and J by 2 bases, with 13 bases between. This CDR3 is built from 16 residues. Germline assignment: CDR1 SGHAT and CDR2 FQNNGV.

This chain uses TRBV20-1 with TRBJ1-5; TRBD1 agrees at 8 bases. CDR1 DFQATT and CDR2 SNEGSKA come from the germline V gene (reference sequence). The CDR3 sequence is 16 residues long. V trimming: 6 bases; J trimming: 0 bases; junction bases outside the gene matches: 10. The CDR3 DNA reads as TGCAGTGCCAATGGGCGGGGACAGGTTAGCAATCAGCCCCAGCATTTT. Its translation: CSANGRGQVSNQPQHF.

This clonotype showed up just a few times. This chain joins TRBV2 and TRBJ2-7; 9 bases match TRBD1. Unmatched junction bases numbered 8, after V lost 7 bases and J lost 4 bases. Germline loops: CDR1 SNHLY, CDR2 FYNNEI. The CDR3 loop spans 14 amino acids. CDR3 coding DNA: TGTGCCAGCAAGGCAGGGACAGGGTTGTACGAGCAGTACTTC. Protein sequence: CASKAGTGLYEQYF.

V and J are TRBV18 and TRBJ2-2, with D maybe TRBD2 (5 bases). The germline V and J ends were trimmed by 5 bases and 4 bases, with 14 bases remaining between them. This CDR3 is 15 amino acids long. Looked up from germline, CDR1 is KGHSH and CDR2 is LQKENI. The DNA of the CDR3 is TGTGCCAGCTCAACCGGGGAACTAAGCACCGGGGAGCTGTTTTTT. Its translation is CASSTGELSTGELFF.

This clonotype was recorded at least ten times. The chain carries TRBV12-3 or TRBV12-4 and TRBJ2-2, with 9 bases that match TRBD1. This CDR3 contains 18 residues. The V and J ends lost 3 bases and 7 bases, in that order; junction bases with no gene match: 15. This CDR3 is CASSFGTGTLYAYGELFF. The CDR3 DNA is TGTGCCAGCAGTTTCGGGACAGGGACGTTGTACGCTTACGGGGAGCTGTTTTTT.

The V call is TRBV20-1, the J call TRBJ1-1; perhaps TRBD1 as D (6 bases). The V gene's germline CDR1 is DFQATT and CDR2 SNEGSKA (reference sequence). V dropped 3 bases and J dropped 3 bases, with 8 bases sitting between them. The CDR3 runs to 12 residues. The CDR3 sequence is CSASEGDTEAFF. The CDR3 DNA reads as TGCAGTGCTAGCGAGGGGGACACTGAAGCTTTCTTT.

V is TRBV6-2 or TRBV6-3 and J is TRBJ2-7; D gene unclear. The V end lost 2 bases, the J end lost 2 bases, and 10 bases lay between the germline ends. The germline CDR1 and CDR2 sequences are MNHEY and SVGEGT. The CDR3 runs 14 residues. The CDR3 region has the DNA TGTGCCAGCAGTTACCCGCTGCGTACCTACGAGCAGTACTTC. Amino acids: CASSYPLRTYEQYF.

The chain uses TRBV19 and TRBJ2-7; 8 positions agree with TRBD1. V gave up 9 bases and J gave up 5 bases; unmatched junction bases: 15. The germline V gene encodes CDR1 LNHDA and CDR2 SQIVND (reference sequence). The CDR3 runs to 15 residues. For the CDR3, the DNA is TGTGCCAGCTCCTGGGGCGGGACAGGCGGCGACGAGCAGTACTTC. Translation: CASSWGGTGGDEQYF.

The chain links TRBV19 to TRBJ1-5, with a weak D call TRBD1 (6 bases). Germline CDR1 LNHDA, CDR2 SQIVND (reference sequence). The ends were cut back, 1 base at V and 4 bases at J, with 8 bases in the middle. The CDR3 sequence is 14 residues long. The CDR3 protein is CASSIGTANQPQHF. The CDR3 DNA reads as TGTGCCAGTAGTATAGGGACAGCTAATCAGCCCCAGCATTTT.

Only a few counts were recorded for this clonotype. V and J are TRBV20-1 and TRBJ1-1; 7 bases map to TRBD1. CDR3 length equals 13 residues. V was pared by 6 bases and J by 0 bases, with 4 bases of the junction left unmatched. CDR1 and CDR2 (germline): DFQATT, SNEGSKA (reference sequence). The CDR3 region is CSAPQGVNTEAFF. In DNA form, the CDR3 reads TGCAGTGCGCCCCAGGGGGTGAACACTGAAGCTTTCTTT.

The genes are TRBV24-1 and TRBJ2-1, with 7 bases lining up with TRBD1. The CDR3 covers 15 residues. Per germline, CDR1 KGHDR and CDR2 SFDVKD. V was pared by 3 bases and J by 5 bases, with 6 bases of the junction left unmatched. The CDR3 protein is CATSDAQGWNNEQFF. In DNA form, the CDR3 reads TGTGCCACCAGTGATGCACAGGGGTGGAACAATGAGCAGTTCTTC.

This clonotype has only a few counts. This chain connects TRBV14 to TRBJ2-1, with 7 bases matching TRBD2. Germline V gene sequence: CDR1 SGHDN, CDR2 FVKESK. This CDR3 has 15 residues. V shed 4 bases, J shed 7 bases, and the junction held 10 bases outside the gene matches. The CDR3 is CASSLRAGFVNEQFF. CDR3 bases: TGTGCCAGCAGCCTAAGAGCGGGATTCGTGAATGAGCAGTTCTTC. The full variable domain, in which reference TRBV14 and TRBJ2-1 provide the parts outside the CDR3, is EAGVTQFPSHSVIEKGQTVTLRCDPISGHDNLYWYRRVMGKEIKFLLHFVKESKQDESGMPNNRFLAERTGGTYSTLKVQPAELEDSGVYFCASSLRAGFVNEQFFGPGTRLTVL.